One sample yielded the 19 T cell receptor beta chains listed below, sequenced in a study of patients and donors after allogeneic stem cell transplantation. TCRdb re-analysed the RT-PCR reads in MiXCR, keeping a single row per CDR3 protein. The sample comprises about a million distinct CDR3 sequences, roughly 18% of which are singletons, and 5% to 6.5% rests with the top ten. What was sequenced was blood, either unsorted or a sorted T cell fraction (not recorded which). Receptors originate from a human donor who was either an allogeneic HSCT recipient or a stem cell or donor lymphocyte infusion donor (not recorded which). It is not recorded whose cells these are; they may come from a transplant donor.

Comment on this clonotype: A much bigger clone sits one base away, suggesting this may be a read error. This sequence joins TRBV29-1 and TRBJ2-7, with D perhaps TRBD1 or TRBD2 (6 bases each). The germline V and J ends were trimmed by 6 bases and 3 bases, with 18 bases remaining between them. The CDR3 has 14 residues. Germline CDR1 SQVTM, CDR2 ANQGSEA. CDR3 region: CSVLGGIGYYEQYF. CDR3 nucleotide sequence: TGCAGCGTCCTAGGGGGGATAGGGTACTACGAGCAGTACTTC.

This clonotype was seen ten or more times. This chain's CDR3 is CASSSGTGLINHQPQHF. The CDR3 nucleotides read TGTGCCAGCAGTTCCGGGACAGGTCTCATTAACCATCAGCCCCAGCATTTT. The genes are TRBV27 and TRBJ1-5; the match to TRBD1 covers 8 bases. The CDR3 is 17 amino acids. Looked up from germline, CDR1 is MNHEY and CDR2 is SMNVEV (reference sequence). V lost 4 bases and J lost 5; bases outside the gene matches: 13.

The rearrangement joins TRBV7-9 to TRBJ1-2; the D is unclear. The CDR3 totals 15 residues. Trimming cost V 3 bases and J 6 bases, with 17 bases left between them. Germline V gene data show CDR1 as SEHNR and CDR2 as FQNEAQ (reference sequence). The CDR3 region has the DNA TGTGCCAGCAGCTTTAACGCAGGTTCCTGGGATGGCTACACCTTC. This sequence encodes CASSFNAGSWDGYTF.

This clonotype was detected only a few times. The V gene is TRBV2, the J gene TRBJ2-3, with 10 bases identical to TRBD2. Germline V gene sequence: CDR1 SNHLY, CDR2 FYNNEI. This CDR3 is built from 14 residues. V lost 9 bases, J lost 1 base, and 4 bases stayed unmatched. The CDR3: CASTSGIGTDTQYF. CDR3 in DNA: TGTGCCAGTACTAGCGGGATAGGCACAGATACGCAGTATTTT.

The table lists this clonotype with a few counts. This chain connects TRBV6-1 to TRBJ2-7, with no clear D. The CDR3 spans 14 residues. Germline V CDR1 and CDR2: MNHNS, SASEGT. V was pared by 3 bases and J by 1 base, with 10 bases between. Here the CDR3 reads CASSDRVRSYEQYF. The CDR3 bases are TGTGCCAGCAGTGATAGGGTCAGATCCTACGAGCAGTACTTC.

CDR3 nucleotide sequence: TGTGCCAGCAGCCGACAGGGCGGCGGGAGCAATGAGCAGTTCTTC. Translating it yields CASSRQGGGSNEQFF. The chain uses TRBV9 and TRBJ2-1; D may be TRBD1 or TRBD2 (7 bases each). V was shortened by 4 bases and J by 6 bases, with 17 bases between the two germline ends. CDR1 is SGDLS and CDR2 is YYNGEE in the germline V gene. The CDR3 has 15 residues.

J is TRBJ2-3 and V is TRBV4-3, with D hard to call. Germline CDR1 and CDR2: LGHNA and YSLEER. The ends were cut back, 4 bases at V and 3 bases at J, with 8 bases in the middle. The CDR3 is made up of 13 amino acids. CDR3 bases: TGCGCCAGCAGCCTAACGGAGACAGATACGCAGTATTTT. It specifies CASSLTETDTQYF.

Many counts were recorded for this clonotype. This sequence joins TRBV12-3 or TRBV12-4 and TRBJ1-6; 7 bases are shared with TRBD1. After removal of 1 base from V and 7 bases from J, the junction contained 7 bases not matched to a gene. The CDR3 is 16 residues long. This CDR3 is CASSLGEGARNSPLHF. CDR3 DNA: TGTGCCAGCAGTTTAGGAGAGGGGGCGCGCAATTCACCCCTCCACTTT.

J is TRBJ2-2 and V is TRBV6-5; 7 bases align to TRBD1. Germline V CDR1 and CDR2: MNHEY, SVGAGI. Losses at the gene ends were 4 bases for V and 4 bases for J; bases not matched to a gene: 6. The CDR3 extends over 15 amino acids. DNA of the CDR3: TGTGCCAGCAGTTCTACAGGGGTGGTCACCGGGGAGCTGTTTTTT. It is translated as CASSSTGVVTGELFF.

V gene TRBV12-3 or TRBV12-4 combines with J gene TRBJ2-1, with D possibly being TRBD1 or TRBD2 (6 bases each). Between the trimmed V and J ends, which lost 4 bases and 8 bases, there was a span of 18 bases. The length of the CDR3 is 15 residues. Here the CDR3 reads CASSSKGGGWDEQFF. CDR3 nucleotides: TGTGCCAGCAGTTCGAAGGGGGGAGGTTGGGATGAGCAGTTCTTC.

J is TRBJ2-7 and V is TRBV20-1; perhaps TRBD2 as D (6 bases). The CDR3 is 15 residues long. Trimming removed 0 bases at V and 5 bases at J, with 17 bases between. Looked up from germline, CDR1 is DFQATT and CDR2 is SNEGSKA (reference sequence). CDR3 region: CSARDSRELSHEQYF. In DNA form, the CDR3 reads TGCAGTGCTAGAGATTCGCGGGAACTTAGCCACGAGCAGTACTTC.

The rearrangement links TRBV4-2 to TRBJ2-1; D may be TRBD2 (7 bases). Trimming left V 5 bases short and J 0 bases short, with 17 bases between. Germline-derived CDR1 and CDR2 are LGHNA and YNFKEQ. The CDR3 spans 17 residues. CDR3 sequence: CASSIFGGRSSYNEQFF. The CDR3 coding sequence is TGTGCCAGCAGCATCTTCGGGGGGCGGAGCTCCTACAATGAGCAGTTCTTC.

The DNA for the CDR3 is TGCAGTGCTAGAGATCCCAGCGGGGGGACGGAGACCCAGTACTTC. It translates to CSARDPSGGTETQYF. The rearrangement links TRBV20-1 to TRBJ2-5, with 9 nucleotides matching TRBD2. This CDR3 has 15 residues. The germline V gene encodes CDR1 DFQATT and CDR2 SNEGSKA (reference sequence). J gave up 5 bases and V 0 bases, and 7 bases lay outside the gene matches.

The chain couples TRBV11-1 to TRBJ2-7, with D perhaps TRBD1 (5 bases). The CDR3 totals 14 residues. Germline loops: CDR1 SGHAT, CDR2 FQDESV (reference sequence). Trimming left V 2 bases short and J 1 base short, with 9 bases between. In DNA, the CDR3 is TGTGCCAGCAGCTTATCGTACAGGTCCTACGAGCAGTACTTC. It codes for CASSLSYRSYEQYF.

DNA of the CDR3: TGTGCCAGCAGCCAAGACACCGGGACTAGCATCTACGAGCAGTACTTC. It specifies CASSQDTGTSIYEQYF. The chain carries TRBV3-1 and TRBJ2-7, with 9 nucleotides matching TRBD2. The junction had 6 bases not matched to a gene; V was cut back by 0 bases and J by 3 bases. CDR3 length: 16 amino acids. The germline CDR1 and CDR2 sequences are LGHDT and YNNKEL (reference sequence).

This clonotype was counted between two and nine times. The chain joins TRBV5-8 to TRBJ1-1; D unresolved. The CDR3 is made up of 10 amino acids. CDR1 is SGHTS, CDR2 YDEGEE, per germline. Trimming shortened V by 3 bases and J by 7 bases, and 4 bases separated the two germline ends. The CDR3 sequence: CASSWNEAFF. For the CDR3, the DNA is TGTGCCAGCAGCTGGAATGAAGCTTTCTTT.

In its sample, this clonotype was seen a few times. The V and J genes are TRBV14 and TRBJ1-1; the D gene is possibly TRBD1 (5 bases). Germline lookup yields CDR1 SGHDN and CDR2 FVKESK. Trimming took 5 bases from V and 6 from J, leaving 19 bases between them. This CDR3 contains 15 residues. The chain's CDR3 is CASSTRRGRAAEAFF. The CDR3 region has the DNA TGTGCCAGCAGCACCCGAAGGGGCAGGGCTGCTGAAGCTTTCTTT.

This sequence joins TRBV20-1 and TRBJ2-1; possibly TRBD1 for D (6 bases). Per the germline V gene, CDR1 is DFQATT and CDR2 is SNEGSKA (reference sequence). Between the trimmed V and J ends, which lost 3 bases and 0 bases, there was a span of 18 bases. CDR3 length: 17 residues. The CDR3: CSARTTGTTLSYNEQFF. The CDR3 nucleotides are TGCAGTGCTAGGACTACCGGGACAACACTCTCCTACAATGAGCAGTTCTTC.

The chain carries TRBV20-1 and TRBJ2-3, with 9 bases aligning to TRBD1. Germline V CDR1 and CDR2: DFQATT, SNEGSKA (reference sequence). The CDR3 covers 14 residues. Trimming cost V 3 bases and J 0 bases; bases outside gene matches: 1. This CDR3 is CSARGQGSTDTQYF. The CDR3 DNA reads TGCAGTGCTAGGGGACAGGGTAGCACAGATACGCAGTATTTT.